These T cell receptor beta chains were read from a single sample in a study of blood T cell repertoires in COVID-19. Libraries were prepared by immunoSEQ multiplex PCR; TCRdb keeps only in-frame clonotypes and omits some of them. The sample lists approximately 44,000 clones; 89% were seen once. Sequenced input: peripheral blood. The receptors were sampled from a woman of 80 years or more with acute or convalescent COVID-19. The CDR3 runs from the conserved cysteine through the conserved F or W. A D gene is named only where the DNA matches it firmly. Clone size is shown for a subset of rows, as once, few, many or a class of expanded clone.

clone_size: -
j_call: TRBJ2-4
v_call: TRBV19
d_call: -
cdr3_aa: CASSIVGGGMRNIQYF
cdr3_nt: TGTGCCAGTAGTATAGTCGGAGGAGGGATGAGAAACATTCAGTACTTC

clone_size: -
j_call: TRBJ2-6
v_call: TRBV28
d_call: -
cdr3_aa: CASSLVQLGANVLTF
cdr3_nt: TGTGCCAGCAGTTTAGTGCAACTGGGGGCCAACGTCCTGACTTTC

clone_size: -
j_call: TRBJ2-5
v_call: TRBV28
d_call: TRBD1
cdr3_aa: CASIAGTGFETQYF
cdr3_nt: TGTGCCAGCATAGCCGGGACAGGGTTCGAGACCCAGTACTTC

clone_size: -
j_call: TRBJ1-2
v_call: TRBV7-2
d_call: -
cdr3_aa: CASSPDTYGFTF
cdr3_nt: TGTGCCAGCAGCCCGGACACCTATGGCTTCACCTTC

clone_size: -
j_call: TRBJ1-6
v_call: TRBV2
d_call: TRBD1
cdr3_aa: CASRYRGINSPLHF
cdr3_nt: TGTGCCAGCAGATACAGGGGGATTAATTCACCCCTCCACTTT

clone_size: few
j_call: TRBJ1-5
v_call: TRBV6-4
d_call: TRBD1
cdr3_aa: CASSEDRDQPQHF
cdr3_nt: TGTGCCAGCAGTGAAGACAGGGATCAGCCCCAGCATTTT

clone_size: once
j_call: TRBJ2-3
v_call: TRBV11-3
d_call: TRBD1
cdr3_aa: CASSSRLRTGDGTDTQYF
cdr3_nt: TGTGCCAGCAGCTCTAGACTACGGACAGGGGACGGCACAGATACGCAGTATTTT

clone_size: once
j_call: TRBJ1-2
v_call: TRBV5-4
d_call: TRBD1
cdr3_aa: CASSLGLDRERGYTF
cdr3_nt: TGTGCCAGCAGCTTGGGGTTGGACAGGGAACGCGGCTACACCTTC

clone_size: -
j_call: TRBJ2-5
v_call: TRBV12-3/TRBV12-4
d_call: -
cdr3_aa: CASRGAYQETQYF
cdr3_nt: TGTGCCAGCAGGGGGGCGTACCAAGAGACCCAGTACTTC

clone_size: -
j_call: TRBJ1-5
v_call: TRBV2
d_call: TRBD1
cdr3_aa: CASRGQVENQPQHF
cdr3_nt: TGTGCCAGCAGAGGACAGGTAGAAAATCAGCCCCAGCATTTT

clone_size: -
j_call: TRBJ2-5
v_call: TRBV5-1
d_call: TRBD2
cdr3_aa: CASSFWSGTRVSSETQYF
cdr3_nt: TGCGCCAGCAGCTTTTGGTCCGGGACTAGGGTTTCTTCAGAGACCCAGTACTTC

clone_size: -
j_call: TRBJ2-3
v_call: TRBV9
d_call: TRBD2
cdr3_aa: CASSVTSGGTDTQYF
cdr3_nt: TGTGCCAGCAGCGTAACTAGCGGGGGGACAGATACGCAGTATTTT

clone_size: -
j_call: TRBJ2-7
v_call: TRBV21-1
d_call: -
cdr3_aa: CASSKAGGNYEQYF
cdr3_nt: TGTGCCAGCAGCAAAGCAGGGGGAAACTACGAGCAGTACTTC

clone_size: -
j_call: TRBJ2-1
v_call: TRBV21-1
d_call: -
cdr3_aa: CASSTTGFNEQFF
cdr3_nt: TGTGCCAGCAGCACCACAGGGTTCAATGAGCAGTTCTTC

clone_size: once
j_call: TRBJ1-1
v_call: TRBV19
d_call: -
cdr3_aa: CASSAGTSNTEAFF
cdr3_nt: TGTGCCAGTAGTGCTGGGACATCGAACACTGAAGCTTTCTTT

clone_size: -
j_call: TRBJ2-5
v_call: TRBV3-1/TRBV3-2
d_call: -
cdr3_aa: CASSQFVGTGKETQYF
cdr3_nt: TGTGCCAGCAGCCAATTCGTGGGGACTGGAAAAGAGACCCAGTACTTC

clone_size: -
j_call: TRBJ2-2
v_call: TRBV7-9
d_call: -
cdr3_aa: CASSPGGPTNTGELFF
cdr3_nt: TGTGCCAGCAGCCCCGGGGGGCCTACGAACACCGGGGAGCTGTTTTTT

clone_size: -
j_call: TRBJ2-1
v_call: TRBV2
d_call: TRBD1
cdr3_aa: CASRRDRTDEQFF
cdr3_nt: TGTGCCAGCAGGCGGGACAGGACCGATGAGCAGTTCTTC

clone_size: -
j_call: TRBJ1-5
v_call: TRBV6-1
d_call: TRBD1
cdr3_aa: CASSENRGRGQPQHF
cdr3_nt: TGTGCCAGCAGCGAAAACAGGGGGCGAGGGCAGCCCCAGCATTTT

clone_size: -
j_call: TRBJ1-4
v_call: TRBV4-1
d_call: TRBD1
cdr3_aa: CASRSLKRTGGEKLFF
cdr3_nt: TGCGCCAGCAGGAGTTTGAAAAGGACAGGAGGTGAAAAACTGTTTTTT

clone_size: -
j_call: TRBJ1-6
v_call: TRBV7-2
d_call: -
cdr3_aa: CASSSRDYGKPLHF
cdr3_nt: TGTGCCAGCAGCTCAAGGGACTATGGGAAACCCCTCCACTTT

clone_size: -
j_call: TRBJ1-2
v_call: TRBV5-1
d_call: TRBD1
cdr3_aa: CASSTGQGNGYTF
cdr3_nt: TGCGCCAGCAGCACGGGACAGGGGAATGGCTACACCTTC

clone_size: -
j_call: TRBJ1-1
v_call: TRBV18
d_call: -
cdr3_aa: CASSQLPGLNTEAFF
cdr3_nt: TGTGCCAGCTCACAGCTCCCGGGTTTGAACACTGAAGCTTTCTTT

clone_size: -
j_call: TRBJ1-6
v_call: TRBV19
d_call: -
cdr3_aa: CASSSRGSSYNSPLHF
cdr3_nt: TGTGCCAGTAGTTCAAGGGGGAGCTCCTATAATTCACCCCTCCACTTT

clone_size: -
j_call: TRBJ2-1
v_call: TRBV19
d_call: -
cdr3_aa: CASSSRAGYNEQFF
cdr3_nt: TGTGCCAGTAGTAGTCGGGCGGGGTACAATGAGCAGTTCTTC

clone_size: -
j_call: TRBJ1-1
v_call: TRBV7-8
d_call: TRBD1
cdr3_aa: CASSRGTARNTEAFF
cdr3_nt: TGTGCCAGCAGCCGCGGGACAGCTAGGAACACTGAAGCTTTCTTT

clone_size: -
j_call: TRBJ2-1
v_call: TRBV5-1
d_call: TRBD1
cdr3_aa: CASSLTGVSYNEQFF
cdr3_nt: TGCGCCAGCAGCTTGACAGGGGTTTCCTACAATGAGCAGTTCTTC

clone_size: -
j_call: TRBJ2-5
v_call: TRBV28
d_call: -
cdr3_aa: CASSPHRGNVETQYF
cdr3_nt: TGTGCCAGCAGTCCCCATAGGGGGAATGTGGAGACCCAGTACTTC

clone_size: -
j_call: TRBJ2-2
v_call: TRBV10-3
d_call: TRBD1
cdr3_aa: CATEDRVNTGELFF
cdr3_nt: TGTGCCACCGAGGACAGGGTGAACACCGGGGAGCTGTTTTTT

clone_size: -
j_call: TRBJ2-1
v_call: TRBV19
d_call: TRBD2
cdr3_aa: CASSRGGPYNEQFF
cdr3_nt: TGTGCCAGTAGCCGGGGGGGGCCCTACAATGAGCAGTTCTTC

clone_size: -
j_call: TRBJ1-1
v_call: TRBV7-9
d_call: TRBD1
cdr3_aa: CASSSPYRGNTEAFF
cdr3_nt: TGTGCCAGCAGCTCCCCGTACAGGGGAAACACTGAAGCTTTCTTT

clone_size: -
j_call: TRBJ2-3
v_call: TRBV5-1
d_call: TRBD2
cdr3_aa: CASRGVSGATSDTQYF
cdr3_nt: TGCGCCAGCAGGGGGGTTAGCGGGGCCACCTCAGATACGCAGTATTTT

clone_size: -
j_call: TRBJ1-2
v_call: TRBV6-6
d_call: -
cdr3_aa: CASSQGVYGYTF
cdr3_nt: TGTGCCAGCAGCCAAGGGGTCTATGGCTACACCTTC

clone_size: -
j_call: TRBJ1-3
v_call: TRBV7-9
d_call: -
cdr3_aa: CASSLGTGGSGNTIYF
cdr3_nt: TGTGCCAGCAGCTTGGGGACTGGCGGCTCTGGAAACACCATATATTTT

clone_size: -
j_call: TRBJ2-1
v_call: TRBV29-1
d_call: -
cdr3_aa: CSVVGFSYNEQFF
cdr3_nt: TGCAGCGTTGTGGGCTTTTCCTACAATGAGCAGTTCTTC

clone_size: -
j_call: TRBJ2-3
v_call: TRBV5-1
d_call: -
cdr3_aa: CASSLGELDTDTQYF
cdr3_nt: TGCGCCAGCAGCTTGGGGGAGTTAGACACAGATACGCAGTATTTT

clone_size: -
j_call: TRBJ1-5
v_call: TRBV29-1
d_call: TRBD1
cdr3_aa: CSVGTGEGQPQHF
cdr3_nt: TGCAGCGTCGGGACAGGGGAGGGTCAGCCCCAGCATTTT

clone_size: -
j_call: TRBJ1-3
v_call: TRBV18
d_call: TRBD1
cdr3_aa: CASSDGQVVSGNTIYF
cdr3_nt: TGTGCCAGCTCAGACGGACAGGTGGTTTCTGGAAACACCATATATTTT

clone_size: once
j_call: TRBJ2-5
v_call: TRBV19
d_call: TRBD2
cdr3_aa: CASSTTSGGGETQYF
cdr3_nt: TGTGCCAGTAGTACCACTAGCGGCGGGGGGGAGACCCAGTACTTC

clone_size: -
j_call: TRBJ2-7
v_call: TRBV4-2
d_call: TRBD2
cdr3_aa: CASSRGGGPLYEQYF
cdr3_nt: TGTGCCAGCAGCCGGGGCGGGGGGCCGCTCTACGAGCAGTACTTC

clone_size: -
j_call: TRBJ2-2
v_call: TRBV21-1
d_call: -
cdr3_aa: CASSRGSGQGASGELFF
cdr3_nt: TGTGCCAGCAGCAGGGGATCGGGACAGGGGGCGTCCGGGGAGCTGTTTTTT

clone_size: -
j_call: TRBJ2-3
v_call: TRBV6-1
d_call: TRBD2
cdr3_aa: CASSVRRGGVGTDTQYF
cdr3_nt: TGTGCCAGCAGTGTCCGGCGTGGGGGGGTCGGCACAGATACGCAGTATTTT

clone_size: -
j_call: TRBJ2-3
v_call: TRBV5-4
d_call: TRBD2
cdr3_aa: CASSHSGGRTDTQYF
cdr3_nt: TGTGCCAGCAGCCATAGCGGGGGACGCACAGATACGCAGTATTTT

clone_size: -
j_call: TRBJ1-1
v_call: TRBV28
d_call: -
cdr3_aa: CASSSGGTEAFF
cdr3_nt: TGTGCCAGCAGTTCAGGAGGGACTGAAGCTTTCTTT

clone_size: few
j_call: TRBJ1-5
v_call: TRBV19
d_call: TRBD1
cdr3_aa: CASSLPGQPNQPQHF
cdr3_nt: TGTGCCAGTAGTTTACCGGGACAGCCCAATCAGCCCCAGCATTTT

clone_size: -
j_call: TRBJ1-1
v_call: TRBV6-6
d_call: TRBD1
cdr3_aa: CASSLPYPGGTEAFF
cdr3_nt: TGTGCCAGCAGTCTCCCCTATCCAGGGGGCACTGAAGCTTTCTTT

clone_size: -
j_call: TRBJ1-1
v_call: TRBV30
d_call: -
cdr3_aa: CAWAEETEAFF
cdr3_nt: TGTGCCTGGGCAGAGGAGACTGAAGCTTTCTTT

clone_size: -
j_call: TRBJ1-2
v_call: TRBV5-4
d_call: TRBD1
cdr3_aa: CASSRGQRYGYTF
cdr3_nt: TGTGCCAGCAGTAGGGGACAGCGCTATGGCTACACCTTC

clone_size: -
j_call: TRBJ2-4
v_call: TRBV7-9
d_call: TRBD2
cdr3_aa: CASSTRGGVMDIQYF
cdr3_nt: TGTGCCAGCAGCACCCGTGGGGGGGTTATGGACATTCAGTACTTC

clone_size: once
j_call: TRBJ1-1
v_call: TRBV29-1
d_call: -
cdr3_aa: CSAVTGGNTEAFF
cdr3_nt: TGCAGCGCGGTGACAGGAGGTAACACTGAAGCTTTCTTT

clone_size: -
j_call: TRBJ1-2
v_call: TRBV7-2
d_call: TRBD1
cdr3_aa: CASSLQGQVYGYTF
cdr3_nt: TGTGCCAGCAGCTTACAGGGACAGGTCTATGGCTACACCTTC

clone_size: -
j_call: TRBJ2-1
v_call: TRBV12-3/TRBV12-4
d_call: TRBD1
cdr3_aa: CASKPTGPNEQFF
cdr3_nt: TGTGCCAGCAAGCCGACAGGGCCCAATGAGCAGTTCTTC

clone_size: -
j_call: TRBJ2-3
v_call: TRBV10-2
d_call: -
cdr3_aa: CASSETGSADTQYF
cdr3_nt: TGCGCCAGCAGTGAGACGGGGTCGGCAGATACGCAGTATTTT

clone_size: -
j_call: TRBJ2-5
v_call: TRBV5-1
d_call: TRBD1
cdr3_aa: CASSTGQGEYETQYF
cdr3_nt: TGCGCCAGCAGCACCGGACAGGGGGAGTACGAGACCCAGTACTTC

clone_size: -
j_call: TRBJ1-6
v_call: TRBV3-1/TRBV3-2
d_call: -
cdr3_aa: CASSHGQGRNSPLHF
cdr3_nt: TGTGCCAGCAGCCACGGTCAGGGAAGAAACTCACCCCTCCACTTT

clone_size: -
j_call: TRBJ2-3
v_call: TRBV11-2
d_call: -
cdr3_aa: CASSLSARVSDTQYF
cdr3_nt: TGTGCCAGCAGCTTATCAGCCAGGGTCAGCGATACGCAGTATTTT

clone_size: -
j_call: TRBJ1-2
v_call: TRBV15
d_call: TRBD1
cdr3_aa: CATSSPDRGLGYTF
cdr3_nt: TGTGCCACCAGCAGCCCGGACAGGGGGCTTGGCTACACCTTC

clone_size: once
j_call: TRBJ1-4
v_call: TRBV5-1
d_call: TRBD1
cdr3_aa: CASGTGTGEEKLFF
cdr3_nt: TGCGCCAGCGGAACCGGGACAGGGGAGGAAAAACTGTTTTTT

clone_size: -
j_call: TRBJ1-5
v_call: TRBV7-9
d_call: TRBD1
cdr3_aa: CASSPTTGPPYQPQHF
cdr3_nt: TGTGCCAGCAGCCCCACGACAGGGCCTCCCTATCAGCCCCAGCATTTT